The clone carrying this T cell receptor beta chain has more than one count but fewer than ten. Its target is unknown. The data were taken from a study of T cell responses to AZD1222 COVID-19 vaccine. Overall study results and limits: Close to half of spike-specific TCRs reportedly recognize unmutated variant regions. Only a handful of AZD1222 recipients were seropositive at baseline. Clonal diversity may have been underestimated in mostly white British donors. The peak T cell response came first, and repertoires were sampled only after it.

This table comes from immunoSEQ multiplex PCR, and its TCRdb copy is limited to in-frame clones, with some not included. The sample consists of approximately 99,000 clones, roughly 85% of them appearing once. Germline CDR1 SNHLY, CDR2 FYNNEI. V lost 5 bases and J lost 4, with 3 bases in between. The CDR3 is 11 residues long. Source: peripheral blood, taken on day 0 of AZD1222 vaccination. This chain uses TRBV2 with TRBJ2-1; no definite D call. The receptor's source is an adult in good health. The CDR3 DNA sequence: TGTGCCAGCAGTAATTACAATGAGCAGTTCTTC. Encoded protein: CASSNYNEQFF.